This record covers a single TCR beta chain. Its antigen remains unknown. TCRdb reanalysed the 5' RACE reads using MiXCR and keeps one entry per CDR3 protein. Of 200,000 to 300,000 distinct CDR3 sequences in the sample, more than 20% are singletons; the top ten hold over 0.55%. This entry belongs to a study of CD8 T cells in ankylosing spondylitis. Notes on the study in general: Disease-associated clonotypes exhibited CD8+ identity and were relatively infrequent in peripheral blood. Ankylosing spondylitis blood appeared to be characterized by a TCR beta motif of about 8 highly homologous variants.

The germline V and J ends were trimmed by 4 bases and 5 bases, with 17 bases remaining between them. Germline CDR1 reads GTSNPN; CDR2 reads SVGIG (reference sequence). This CDR3 has 15 residues. Sequencing input: blood, either unsorted or a sorted T cell fraction (not recorded which). The chain couples TRBV30 to TRBJ1-4; D is undetermined. The receptor comes from a male donor with ankylosing spondylitis or in good health (not recorded which). The CDR3 DNA reads as TGTGCCTGGACCCCCTTTGGGAACCGAAATGAAAAACTGTTTTTT. Translating gives CAWTPFGNRNEKLFF. Full variable domain (outside the CDR3, taken from reference TRBV30 and TRBJ1-4): SQTIHQWPATLVQPVGSPLSLECTVEGTSNPNLYWYRQAAGRGLQLLFYSVGIGQISSEVPQNLSASRPQDRQFILSSKKLLLSDSGFYLCAWTPFGNRNEKLFFGSGTQLSVL.